One sample yielded the 7 T cell receptor beta chains listed below, sequenced in a study of blood T cell repertoires in COVID-19. The data were produced by immunoSEQ multiplex PCR, yet TCRdb's version contains in-frame clones alone and is incomplete. The table lists some 150,000 clones, 87% of them singletons. The sequenced sample was peripheral blood. The receptors originated from a woman between 55 and 75 years old who had recovered from COVID-19.

This chain joins TRBV18 and TRBJ1-5, with 8 bases aligning to TRBD1. V was pared by 3 bases and J by 0 bases, with 4 bases of the junction left unmatched. Germline-derived CDR1 and CDR2 are KGHSH and LQKENI. The CDR3 totals 16 residues. This chain's CDR3 is CASSPQGANSNQPQHF. CDR3 coding DNA: TGTGCCAGCTCACCCCAGGGGGCCAATAGCAATCAGCCCCAGCATTTT.

This clone came up a few times. Other nucleotide sequences in the sample specify the same CDR3. The chain couples TRBV4-2 to TRBJ1-1; D is possibly TRBD1 (5 bases). The CDR3 sequence is 13 residues long. In germline, CDR1 is LGHNA, CDR2 YNFKEQ. V shed 0 bases and J shed 3 bases, with 5 bases lying between them. The CDR3 loop is CASSQDRDTEAFF. DNA of the CDR3: TGTGCCAGCAGCCAAGACAGGGACACTGAAGCTTTCTTT.

This chain connects TRBV3-1 (or the pseudogene TRBV3-2) to TRBJ1-5; no definite D call. The CDR3 length is 14 residues. V dropped 1 base and J dropped 6 bases, with 10 bases sitting between them. Germline V gene sequence: CDR1 LGHDT, CDR2 YNNKEL (reference sequence). The CDR3 spells CASSQVSGGQPQHF. Here the CDR3 DNA reads TGTGCCAGCAGCCAAGTTAGCGGTGGTCAGCCCCAGCATTTT.

V gene TRBV10-3 combines with J gene TRBJ1-3; D gene unclear. CDR1 is ENHRY, CDR2 SYGVKD, per germline. The V and J ends lost 3 bases and 0 bases respectively, with 3 bases between them. There are 13 residues in the CDR3. The CDR3: CAISDSSGNTIYF. The CDR3 DNA sequence: TGTGCCATCAGTGACTCCTCTGGAAACACCATATATTTT.

By share, this clone counts as medium-sized. V is TRBV27 and J is TRBJ1-1, with TRBD1 as a possible D gene (6 bases). V lost 5 bases, J lost 8 bases, and 15 bases lay in between. The germline gives CDR1 MNHEY, CDR2 SMNVEV (reference sequence). The CDR3 totals 13 residues. The CDR3: CASSPQGRTEAFF. The CDR3 DNA reads as TGTGCCAGCAGTCCACAGGGAAGGACGGAAGCTTTCTTT.

This clone was observed once. V and J are TRBV28 and TRBJ1-6; D is possibly TRBD1 (5 bases). This CDR3 spans 17 amino acids. Germline V lookup: CDR1 MDHEN, CDR2 SYDVKM. Trimming pared 7 bases from V and 6 bases from J, leaving 22 bases between. The chain's CDR3 is CASKLEGRGDLNSPLHF. In nucleotides, the CDR3 is TGTGCCAGCAAATTGGAGGGGCGAGGGGACCTTAATTCACCCCTCCACTTT.

The chain is built from TRBV18 and TRBJ2-5, with a weak D call TRBD1 (6 bases). The CDR3 length is 15 residues. With 1 base removed from V and 2 bases from J, the gap between germline ends came to 11 bases. CDR1 is KGHSH, CDR2 LQKENI, per germline. Written as DNA, the CDR3 is TGTGCCAGCTCACCACGCCAGGACAGACAAGAGACCCAGTACTTC. Its protein product is CASSPRQDRQETQYF. Using reference TRBV18 and TRBJ2-5 for the parts outside the CDR3, the full variable domain is NAGVMQNPRHLVRRRGQEARLRCSPMKGHSHVYWYRQLPEEGLKFMVYLQKENIIDESGMPKERFSAEFPKEGPSILRIQQVVRGDSAAYFCASSPRQDRQETQYFGPGTRLLVL.